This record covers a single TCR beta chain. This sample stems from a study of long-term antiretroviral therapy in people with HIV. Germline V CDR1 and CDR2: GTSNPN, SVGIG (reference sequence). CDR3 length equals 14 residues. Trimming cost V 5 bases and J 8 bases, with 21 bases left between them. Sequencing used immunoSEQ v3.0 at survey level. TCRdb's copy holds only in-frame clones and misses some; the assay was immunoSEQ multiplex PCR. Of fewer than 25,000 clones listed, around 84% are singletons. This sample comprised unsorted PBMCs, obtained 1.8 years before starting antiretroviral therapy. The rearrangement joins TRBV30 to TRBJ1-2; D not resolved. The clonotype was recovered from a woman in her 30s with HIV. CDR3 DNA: TGTGCCTGGGACTTAGGCGGAGTCGGGGTCGGCTACACCTTC. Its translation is CAWDLGGVGVGYTF. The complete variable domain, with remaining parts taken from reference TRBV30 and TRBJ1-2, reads SQTIHQWPATLVQPVGSPLSLECTVEGTSNPNLYWYRQAAGRGLQLLFYSVGIGQISSEVPQNLSASRPQDRQFILSSKKLLLSDSGFYLCAWDLGGVGVGYTFGSGTRLTVV.